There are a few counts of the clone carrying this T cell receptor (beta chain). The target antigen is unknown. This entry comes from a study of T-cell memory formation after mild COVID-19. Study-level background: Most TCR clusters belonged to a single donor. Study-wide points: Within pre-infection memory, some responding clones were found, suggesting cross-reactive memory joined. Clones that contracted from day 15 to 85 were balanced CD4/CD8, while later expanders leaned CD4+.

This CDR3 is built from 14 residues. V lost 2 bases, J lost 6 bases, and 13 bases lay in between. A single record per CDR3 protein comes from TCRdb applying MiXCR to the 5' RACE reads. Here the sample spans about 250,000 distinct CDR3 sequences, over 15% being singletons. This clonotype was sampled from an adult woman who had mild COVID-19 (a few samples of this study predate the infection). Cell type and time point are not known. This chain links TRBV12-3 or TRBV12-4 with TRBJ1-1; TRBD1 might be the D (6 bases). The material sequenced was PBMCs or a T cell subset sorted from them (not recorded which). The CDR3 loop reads CASSLIGGRAEAFF. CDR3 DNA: TGTGCCAGCAGTTTAATCGGGGGGCGGGCTGAAGCTTTCTTT.